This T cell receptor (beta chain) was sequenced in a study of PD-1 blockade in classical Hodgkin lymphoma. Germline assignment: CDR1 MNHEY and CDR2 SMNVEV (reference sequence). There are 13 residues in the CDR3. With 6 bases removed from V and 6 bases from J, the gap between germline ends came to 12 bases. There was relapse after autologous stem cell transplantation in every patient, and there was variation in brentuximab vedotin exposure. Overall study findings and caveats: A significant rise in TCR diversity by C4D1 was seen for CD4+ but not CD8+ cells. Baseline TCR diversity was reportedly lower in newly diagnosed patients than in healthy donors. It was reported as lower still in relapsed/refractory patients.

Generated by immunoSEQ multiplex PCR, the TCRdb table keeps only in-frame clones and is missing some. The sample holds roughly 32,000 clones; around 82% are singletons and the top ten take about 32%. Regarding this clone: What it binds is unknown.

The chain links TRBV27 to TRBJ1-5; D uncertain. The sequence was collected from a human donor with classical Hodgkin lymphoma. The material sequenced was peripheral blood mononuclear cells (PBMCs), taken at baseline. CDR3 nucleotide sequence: TGTGCCAGCAGACAGTCATGGTCTCAGCCCCAGCATTTT. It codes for CASRQSWSQPQHF.